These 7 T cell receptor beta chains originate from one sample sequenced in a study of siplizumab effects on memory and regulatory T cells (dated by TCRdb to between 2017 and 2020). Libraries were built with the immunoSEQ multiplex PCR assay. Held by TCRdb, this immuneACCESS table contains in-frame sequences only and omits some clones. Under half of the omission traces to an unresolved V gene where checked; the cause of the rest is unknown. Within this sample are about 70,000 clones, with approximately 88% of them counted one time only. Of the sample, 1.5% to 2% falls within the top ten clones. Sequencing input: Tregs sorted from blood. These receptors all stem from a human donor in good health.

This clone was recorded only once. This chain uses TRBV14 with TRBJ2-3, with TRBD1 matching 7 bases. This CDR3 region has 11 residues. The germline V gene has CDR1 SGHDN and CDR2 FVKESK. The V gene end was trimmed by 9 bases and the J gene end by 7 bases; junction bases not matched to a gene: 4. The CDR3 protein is CASGTVHTQYF. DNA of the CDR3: TGTGCCAGTGGGACAGTCCATACGCAGTATTTT.

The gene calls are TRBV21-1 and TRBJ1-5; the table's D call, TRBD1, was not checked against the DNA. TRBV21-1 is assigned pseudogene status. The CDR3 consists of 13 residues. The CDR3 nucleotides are TGTGCCAGCAGCAAAGAACCGGACAGCCCTCAGCATTTT. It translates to CASSKEPDSPQHF.

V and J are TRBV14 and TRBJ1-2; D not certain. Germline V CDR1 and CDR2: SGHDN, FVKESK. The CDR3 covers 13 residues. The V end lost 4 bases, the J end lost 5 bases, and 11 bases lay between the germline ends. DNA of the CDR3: TGTGCCAGCAGCCCAACTATGGGTTATGGCTACACCTTC. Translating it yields CASSPTMGYGYTF.

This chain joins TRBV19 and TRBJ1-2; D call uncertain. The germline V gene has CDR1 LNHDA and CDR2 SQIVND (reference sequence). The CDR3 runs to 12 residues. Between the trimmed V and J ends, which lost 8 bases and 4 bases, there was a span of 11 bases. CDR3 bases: TGTGCCAGTGGGTTTTCTTCCTATGGCTACACCTTC. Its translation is CASGFSSYGYTF.

The CDR3 loop reads CASSDLRGYGYTF. CDR3 sequence (DNA): TGTGCCAGCAGTGACCTCCGAGGCTATGGCTACACCTTC. The J gene is TRBJ1-2, the V gene TRBV25-1; D gene unclear. V was cut by 3 bases and J by 4 bases, with 9 bases left in between. This CDR3 has 13 amino acids. Germline V gene sequence: CDR1 MGHDK, CDR2 SYGVNS.

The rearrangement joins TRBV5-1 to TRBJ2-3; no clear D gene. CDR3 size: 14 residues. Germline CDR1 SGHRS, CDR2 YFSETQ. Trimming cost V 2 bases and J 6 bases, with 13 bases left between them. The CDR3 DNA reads TGCGCCAGCAGCTTAGCGCGGCCCGGCGATACGCAGTATTTT. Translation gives CASSLARPGDTQYF.

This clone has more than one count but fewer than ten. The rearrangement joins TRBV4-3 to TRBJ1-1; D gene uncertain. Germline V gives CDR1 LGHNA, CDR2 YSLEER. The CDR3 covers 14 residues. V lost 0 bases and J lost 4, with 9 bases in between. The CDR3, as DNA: TGCGCCAGCAGCCAAGATATTTGGGCCACTGAAGCTTTCTTT. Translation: CASSQDIWATEAFF.